These T cell receptor beta chains were read from a single sample in a study of CD8 T cells in ankylosing spondylitis. TCRdb reprocessed the 5' RACE reads with MiXCR, giving one entry per CDR3 protein. This table holds about 280,000 distinct CDR3 sequences, approximately 20% found once. The specimen was blood, either unsorted or a sorted T cell fraction (not recorded which). Source of these receptors: a male donor with ankylosing spondylitis or in good health (not recorded which). Each CDR3 is given with its conserved first and last residue. The D gene is left open where the match is weak. Some rows mark clone size as missing; the rest say once, few, many or name a class of expanded clone.

d_gene,abundance,j_gene,v_gene,CDR3aa,CDR3nt
TRBD1,.,TRBJ1-2,TRBV28,CASTPGQGYGYTF,TGTGCCAGCACCCCGGGACAGGGTTATGGCTACACCTTC
.,many,TRBJ2-5,TRBV9,CASSVALRETQYF,TGTGCCAGCAGCGTAGCTCTTCGAGAGACCCAGTACTTC
TRBD1,few,TRBJ1-4,TRBV6-1,CASSEFTPRTGAEEKLFF,TGTGCCAGCAGTGAATTTACCCCACGAACAGGGGCGGAAGAAAAACTGTTTTTT
.,.,TRBJ1-2,TRBV12-5,CASGLVLGQGPIFYTF,TGTGCTAGTGGTTTGGTACTAGGGCAGGGCCCCATTTTCTACACCTTC
TRBD1,many,TRBJ1-1,TRBV6-5,CASSSTGVGAEAFF,TGTGCCAGCAGTTCTACAGGGGTCGGGGCTGAAGCTTTCTTT
TRBD1,.,TRBJ2-6,TRBV28,CASSKPQTDRGSGANVLTF,TGTGCCAGCAGCAAACCCCAAACCGACAGGGGGTCTGGGGCCAACGTCCTGACTTTC
TRBD1,.,TRBJ1-5,TRBV18,CASSAGTGNQPQHF,TGTGCCAGCTCGGCGGGGACAGGGAATCAGCCCCAGCATTTT
.,.,TRBJ2-2,TRBV5-1,CASSSSGTVTGELFF,TGCGCCAGCAGCTCATCCGGGACGGTGACCGGGGAGCTGTTTTTT
.,.,TRBJ2-2,TRBV6-5,CASSYFRNTGELFF,TGTGCCAGCAGTTATTTCAGGAACACCGGGGAGCTGTTTTTT
.,.,TRBJ2-1,TRBV5-1,CASSPHYNEQFF,TGCGCCAGCAGTCCCCATTACAATGAGCAGTTCTTC
.,many,TRBJ2-1,TRBV20-1,CSAGTQSSYNEQFF,TGCAGTGCTGGGACCCAATCATCCTACAATGAGCAGTTCTTC
.,few,TRBJ1-1,TRBV5-4,CASSQPGPTNTEAFF,TGTGCCAGCAGCCAGCCGGGACCCACGAACACTGAAGCTTTCTTT
.,few,TRBJ2-5,TRBV5-1,CASSQGGYQETQYF,TGCGCCAGCAGCCAAGGCGGGTATCAAGAGACCCAGTACTTC
.,few,TRBJ2-3,TRBV5-1,CASSLVKSSDTQYF,TGCGCCAGCAGCTTGGTAAAGTCATCAGATACGCAGTATTTT
.,many,TRBJ1-1,TRBV10-3,CAAGGPEAFF,TGTGCCGCCGGGGGACCTGAAGCTTTCTTT
.,.,TRBJ2-1,TRBV4-1,CASSQDKDYPWDEQFF,TGCGCCAGCAGCCAAGATAAGGACTACCCATGGGATGAGCAGTTCTTC
TRBD1,few,TRBJ1-5,TRBV27,CASSLSGTGTNQPQHF,TGTGCCAGCAGCCTATCCGGGACAGGGACCAATCAGCCCCAGCATTTT
.,few,TRBJ1-2,TRBV19,CASSLGGQNNYGYTF,TGTGCCAGTAGCCTGGGGGGACAAAATAACTATGGCTACACCTTC
.,.,TRBJ1-6,TRBV27,CASSLRRMGSPLHF,TGTGCCAGCAGTCTAAGACGAATGGGTTCACCCCTCCACTTT
TRBD1,.,TRBJ1-1,TRBV28,CASRQGSRDTEAFF,TGTGCCAGCAGACAGGGGTCCCGGGACACTGAAGCTTTCTTT
TRBD1,few,TRBJ1-2,TRBV28,CASSFLGDRGTTGYGYTF,TGTGCCAGCAGTTTCCTAGGGGACAGGGGGACGACGGGATATGGCTACACCTTC
.,few,TRBJ2-1,TRBV7-2,CASSPRVGTEYNEQFF,TGTGCCAGCAGCCCTAGGGTAGGGACTGAATACAATGAGCAGTTCTTC
TRBD1,.,TRBJ2-2,TRBV5-5,CASRVGQGNTGELFF,TGTGCCAGCAGGGTCGGACAGGGGAACACCGGGGAGCTGTTTTTT
TRBD1,few,TRBJ2-6,TRBV3-1,CASSQETGGGANVLTF,TGTGCCAGCAGCCAAGAAACAGGGGGTGGGGCCAACGTCCTGACTTTC
.,.,TRBJ1-5,TRBV11-2,CASSAGRGPQHF,TGTGCCAGCAGCGCCGGAAGGGGGCCCCAGCATTTT
.,.,TRBJ2-6,TRBV27,CASSRFPLGANVLTF,TGTGCCAGCAGTCGGTTTCCCCTAGGGGCCAACGTCCTGACTTTC
TRBD2,.,TRBJ2-1,TRBV18,CASSQSGTSGGSSYNEQFF,TGTGCCAGCTCACAATCAGGGACTAGCGGGGGGAGCTCCTACAATGAGCAGTTCTTC
TRBD2,few,TRBJ2-3,TRBV20-1,CSASRAGGKQGTQYF,TGCAGTGCTAGTAGGGCGGGGGGGAAGCAGGGTACGCAGTATTTT
.,many,TRBJ2-3,TRBV4-1,CASSQARTDTQYF,TGCGCCAGCAGCCAAGCCCGCACAGATACGCAGTATTTT
.,once,TRBJ2-5,TRBV7-2,CASSLRDARAETQYF,TGTGCCAGCAGCTTGCGTGATGCCAGGGCAGAGACCCAGTACTTC
.,.,TRBJ1-5,TRBV20-1,CSATSGAYSNQPQHF,TGCAGTGCTACCTCGGGGGCTTATAGCAATCAGCCCCAGCATTTT
.,.,TRBJ1-3,TRBV4-2,CASSRDTPGEGTSGNTIYF,TGTGCCAGCAGTCGGGACACGCCCGGGGAGGGCACCTCTGGAAACACCATATATTTT
.,.,TRBJ2-3,TRBV12-5,CASGLVSLPRRASTDTQYF,TGTGCTAGTGGTTTGGTATCTCTACCGCGACGCGCTAGCACAGATACGCAGTATTTT